This T cell receptor (beta chain) derives from a study of shared clonotypes between healthy human individuals. About the study: For every donor, three CD4 naive, three CD4 memory, two CD8 naive and one CD8 memory plates were used.

Overall study findings and caveats: Few donors restricted represented genetic and exposure-history diversity. Naive subsets tended to show greater estimated richness than memory subsets.

The CDR3 length is 12 residues. Germline CDR1 is MDHEN and CDR2 is SYDVKM. The ends were cut back, 4 bases at V and 4 bases at J, with 5 bases in the middle. The method was immunoSEQ multiplex PCR; TCRdb's version includes in-frame clones alone and lacks a portion of them. The sample consists of fewer than 2.5 million clones, 93% of them appearing once. In regard to this clone: Its antigen is still unknown. Other DNA sequences in this specimen translate into the identical CDR3.

The material sequenced was naive CD4+ T cells from PBMCs. The subset is: CD45RA+ positively selected. The V call is TRBV28, the J call TRBJ2-1; no definite D call. The receptor was derived from a young man in good health. Some clones in this sample may be carry-over from other donors' samples. In nucleotides, the CDR3 is TGTGCCAGCAGTTCTCTGTACAATGAGCAGTTCTTC. Its protein product is CASSSLYNEQFF. The full variable domain, rest sourced from reference TRBV28 and TRBJ2-1, is DVKVTQSSRYLVKRTGEKVFLECVQDMDHENMFWYRQDPGLGLRLIYFSYDVKMKEKGDIPEGYSVSREKKERFSLILESASTNQTSMYLCASSSLYNEQFFGPGTRLTVL.